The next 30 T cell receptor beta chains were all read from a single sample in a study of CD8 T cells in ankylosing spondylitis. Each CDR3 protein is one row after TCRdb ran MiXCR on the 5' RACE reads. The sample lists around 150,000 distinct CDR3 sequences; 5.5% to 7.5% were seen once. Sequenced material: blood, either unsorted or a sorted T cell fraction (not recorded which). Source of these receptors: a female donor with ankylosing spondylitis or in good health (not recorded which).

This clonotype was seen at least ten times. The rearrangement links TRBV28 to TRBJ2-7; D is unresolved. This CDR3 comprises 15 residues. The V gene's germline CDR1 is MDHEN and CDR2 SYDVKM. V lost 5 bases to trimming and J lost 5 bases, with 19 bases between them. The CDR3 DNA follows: TGTGCCAGCAGTCCCCCGGACCGGCCCCACCACGAGCAGTACTTC. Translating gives CASSPPDRPHHEQYF.

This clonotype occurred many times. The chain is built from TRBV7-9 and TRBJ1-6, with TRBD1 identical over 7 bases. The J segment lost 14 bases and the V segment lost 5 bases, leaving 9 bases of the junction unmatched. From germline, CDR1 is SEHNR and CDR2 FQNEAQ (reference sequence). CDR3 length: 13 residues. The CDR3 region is CASSAPTGETLHF. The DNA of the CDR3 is TGTGCCAGCAGCGCACCTACAGGGGAAACCCTCCACTTT.

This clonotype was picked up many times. CDR3 protein: CASRDYRESNEQFF. The CDR3 coding sequence is TGTGCCAGCAGAGACTACCGGGAATCCAATGAGCAGTTCTTC. J is TRBJ2-1 and V is TRBV6-1, with D perhaps matching TRBD2 (5 bases). The V gene's germline CDR1 is MNHNS and CDR2 SASEGT. Trimming took off 6 bases at V and 6 bases at J, with 15 bases between the two ends. This CDR3 is built from 14 residues.

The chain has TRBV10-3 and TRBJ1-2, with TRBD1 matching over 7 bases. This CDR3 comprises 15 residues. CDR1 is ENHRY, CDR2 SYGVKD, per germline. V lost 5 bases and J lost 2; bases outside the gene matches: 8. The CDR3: CAISPTGAANYGYTF. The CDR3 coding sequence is TGTGCCATCAGTCCCACAGGGGCCGCCAACTATGGCTACACCTTC.

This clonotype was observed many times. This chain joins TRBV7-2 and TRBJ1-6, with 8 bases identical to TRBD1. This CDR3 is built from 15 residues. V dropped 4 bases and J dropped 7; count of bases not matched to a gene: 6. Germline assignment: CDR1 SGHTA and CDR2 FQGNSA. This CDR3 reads CASSSLRQGNSPLHF. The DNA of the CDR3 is TGTGCCAGCAGCTCTCTCCGACAGGGGAATTCACCCCTCCACTTT.

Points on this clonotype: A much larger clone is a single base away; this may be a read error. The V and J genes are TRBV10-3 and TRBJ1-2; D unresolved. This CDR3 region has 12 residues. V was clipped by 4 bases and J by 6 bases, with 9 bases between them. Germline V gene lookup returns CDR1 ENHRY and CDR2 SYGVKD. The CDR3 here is CAISGSNDGYTF. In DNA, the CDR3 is TGTGCCATCAGTGGGTCAAACGATGGCTACACCTTC.

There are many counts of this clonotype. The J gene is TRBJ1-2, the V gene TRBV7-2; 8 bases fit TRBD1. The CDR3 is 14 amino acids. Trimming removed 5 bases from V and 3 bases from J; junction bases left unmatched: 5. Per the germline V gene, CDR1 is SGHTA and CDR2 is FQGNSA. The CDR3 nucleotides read TGTGCCAGCAGCGCGGACAGGGCTTACTATGGCTACACCTTC. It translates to CASSADRAYYGYTF.

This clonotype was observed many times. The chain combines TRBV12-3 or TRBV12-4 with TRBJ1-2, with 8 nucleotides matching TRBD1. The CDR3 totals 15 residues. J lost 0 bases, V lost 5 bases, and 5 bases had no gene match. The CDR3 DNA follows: TGTGCCAGCAGTCCCGACAGGGGAGCTAACTATGGCTACACCTTC. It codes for CASSPDRGANYGYTF.

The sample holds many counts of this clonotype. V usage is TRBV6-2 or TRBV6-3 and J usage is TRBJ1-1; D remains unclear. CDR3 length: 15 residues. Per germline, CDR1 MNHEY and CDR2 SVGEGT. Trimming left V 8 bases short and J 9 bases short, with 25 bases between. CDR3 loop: CASQDVIQTKPQAFF. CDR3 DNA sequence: TGTGCCAGCCAGGACGTTATTCAGACGAAACCTCAAGCTTTCTTT.

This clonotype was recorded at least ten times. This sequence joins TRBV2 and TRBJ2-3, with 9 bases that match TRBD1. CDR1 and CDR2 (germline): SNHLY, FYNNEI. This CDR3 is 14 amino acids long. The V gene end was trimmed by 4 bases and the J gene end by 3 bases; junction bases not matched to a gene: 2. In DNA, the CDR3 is TGTGCCAGCAGTGGAGGACAGGGGACAGATACGCAGTATTTT. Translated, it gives CASSGGQGTDTQYF.

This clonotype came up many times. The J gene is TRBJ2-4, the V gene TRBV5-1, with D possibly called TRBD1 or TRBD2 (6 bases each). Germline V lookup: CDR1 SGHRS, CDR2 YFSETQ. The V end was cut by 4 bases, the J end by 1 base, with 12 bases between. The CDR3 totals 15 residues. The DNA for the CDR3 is TGCGCCAGCAGCACAACAGGGAGGGCCAAAAACATTCAGTACTTC. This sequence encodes CASSTTGRAKNIQYF.

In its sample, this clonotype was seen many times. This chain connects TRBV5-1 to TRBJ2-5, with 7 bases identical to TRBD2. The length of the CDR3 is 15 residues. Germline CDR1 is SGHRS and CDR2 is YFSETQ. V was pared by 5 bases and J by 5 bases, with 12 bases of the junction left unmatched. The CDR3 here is CASSRNPGEGETQYF. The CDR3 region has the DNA TGCGCCAGCAGTCGGAACCCCGGGGAGGGGGAGACCCAGTACTTC.

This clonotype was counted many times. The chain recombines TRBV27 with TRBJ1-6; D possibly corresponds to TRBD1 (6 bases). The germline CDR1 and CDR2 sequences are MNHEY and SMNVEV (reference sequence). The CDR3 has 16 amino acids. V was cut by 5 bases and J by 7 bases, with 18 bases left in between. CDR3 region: CASSRTRGALNSPLHF. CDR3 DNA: TGTGCCAGCAGTCGCACCCGGGGGGCACTAAATTCACCCCTCCACTTT.

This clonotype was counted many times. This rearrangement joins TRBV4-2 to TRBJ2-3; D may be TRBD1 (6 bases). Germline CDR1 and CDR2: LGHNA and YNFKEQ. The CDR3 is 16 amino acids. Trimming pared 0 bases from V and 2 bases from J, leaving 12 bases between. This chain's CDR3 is CASSQDRAGDTDTQYF. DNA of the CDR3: TGTGCCAGCAGCCAAGATAGGGCAGGGGACACAGATACGCAGTATTTT.

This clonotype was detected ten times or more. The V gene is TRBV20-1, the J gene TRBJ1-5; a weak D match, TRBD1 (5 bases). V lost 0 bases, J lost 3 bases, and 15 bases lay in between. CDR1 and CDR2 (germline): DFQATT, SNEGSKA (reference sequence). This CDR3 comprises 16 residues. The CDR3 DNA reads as TGCAGTGCTAGAGATAATGGCAGGGCCTACAATCAGCCCCAGCATTTT. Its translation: CSARDNGRAYNQPQHF.

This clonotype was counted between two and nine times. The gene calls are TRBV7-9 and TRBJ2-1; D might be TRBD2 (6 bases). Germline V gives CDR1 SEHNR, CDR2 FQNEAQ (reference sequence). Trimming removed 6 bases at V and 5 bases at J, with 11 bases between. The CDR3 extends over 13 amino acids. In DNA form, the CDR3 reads TGTGCCAGCAGGCGGGACTCTGACAATGAGCAGTTCTTC. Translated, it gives CASRRDSDNEQFF.

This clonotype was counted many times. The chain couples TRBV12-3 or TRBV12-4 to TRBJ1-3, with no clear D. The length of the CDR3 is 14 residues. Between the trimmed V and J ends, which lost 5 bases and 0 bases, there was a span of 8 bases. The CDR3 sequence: CASSRPFSGNTIYF. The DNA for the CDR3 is TGTGCCAGCAGTCGACCCTTCTCTGGAAACACCATATATTTT.

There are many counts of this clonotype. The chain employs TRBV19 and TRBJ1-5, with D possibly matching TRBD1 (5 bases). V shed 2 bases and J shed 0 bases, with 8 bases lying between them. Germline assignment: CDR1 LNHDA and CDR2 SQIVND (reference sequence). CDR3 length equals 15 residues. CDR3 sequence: CASSIWGASNQPQHF. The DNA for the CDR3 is TGTGCCAGTAGTATATGGGGCGCTAGCAATCAGCCCCAGCATTTT. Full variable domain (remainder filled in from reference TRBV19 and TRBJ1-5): DGGITQSPKYLFRKEGQNVTLSCEQNLNHDAMYWYRQDPGQGLRLIYYSQIVNDFQKGDIAEGYSVSREKKESFPLTVTSAQKNPTAFYLCASSIWGASNQPQHFGDGTRLSIL.

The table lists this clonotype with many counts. The DNA of the CDR3 is TGTGCCAGCGTTGGGCAGCTTTATAACTATGGCTACACCTTC. Protein product: CASVGQLYNYGYTF. The chain has TRBV2 and TRBJ1-2; no clear D. Germline CDR1 reads SNHLY; CDR2 reads FYNNEI. The CDR3 consists of 14 residues. Trimming took 8 bases from V and 1 from J, leaving 14 bases between them.

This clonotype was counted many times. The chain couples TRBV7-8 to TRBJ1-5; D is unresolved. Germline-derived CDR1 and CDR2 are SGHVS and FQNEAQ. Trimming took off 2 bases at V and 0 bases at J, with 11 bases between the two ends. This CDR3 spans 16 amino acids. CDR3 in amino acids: CASSLRAGDSNQPQHF. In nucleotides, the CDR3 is TGTGCCAGCAGCTTAAGAGCAGGCGATAGCAATCAGCCCCAGCATTTT.

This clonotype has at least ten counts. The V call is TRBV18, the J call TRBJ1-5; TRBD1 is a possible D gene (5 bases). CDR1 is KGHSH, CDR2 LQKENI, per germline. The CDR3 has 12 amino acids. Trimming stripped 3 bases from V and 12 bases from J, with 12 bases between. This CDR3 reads CASSPGPGGQHF. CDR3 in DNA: TGTGCCAGCTCACCGGGCCCGGGGGGCCAGCATTTT.

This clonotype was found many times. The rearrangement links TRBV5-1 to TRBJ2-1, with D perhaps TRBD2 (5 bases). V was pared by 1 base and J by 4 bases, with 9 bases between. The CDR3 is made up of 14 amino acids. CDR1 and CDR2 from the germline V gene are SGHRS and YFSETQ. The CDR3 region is CASSLSGDYNEQFF. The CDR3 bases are TGCGCCAGCAGCTTGAGCGGTGATTACAATGAGCAGTTCTTC.

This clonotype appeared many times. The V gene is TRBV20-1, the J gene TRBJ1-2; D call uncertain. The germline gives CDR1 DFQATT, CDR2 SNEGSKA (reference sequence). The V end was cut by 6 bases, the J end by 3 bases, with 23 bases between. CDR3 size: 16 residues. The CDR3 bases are TGCAGTGCCGACGGCGGACGGGCAGCGGAATACTATGGCTACACCTTC. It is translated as CSADGGRAAEYYGYTF.

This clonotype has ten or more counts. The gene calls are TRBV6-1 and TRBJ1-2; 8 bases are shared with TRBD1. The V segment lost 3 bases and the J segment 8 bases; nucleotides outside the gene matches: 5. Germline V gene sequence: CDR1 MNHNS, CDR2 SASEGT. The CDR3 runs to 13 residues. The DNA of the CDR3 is TGTGCCAGCAGTGAGGACAGGGTGTTCGGCTACACCTTC. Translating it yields CASSEDRVFGYTF.

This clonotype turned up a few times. In DNA, the CDR3 is TGTGCCTCGCCAAATAGGGTTGGCTTGTATGGCTACACCTTC. This gives the protein CASPNRVGLYGYTF. J is TRBJ1-2 and V is TRBV12-3 or TRBV12-4; D ambiguous. V gave up 11 bases and J gave up 5 bases, with 21 bases separating them. CDR3 length equals 14 residues.

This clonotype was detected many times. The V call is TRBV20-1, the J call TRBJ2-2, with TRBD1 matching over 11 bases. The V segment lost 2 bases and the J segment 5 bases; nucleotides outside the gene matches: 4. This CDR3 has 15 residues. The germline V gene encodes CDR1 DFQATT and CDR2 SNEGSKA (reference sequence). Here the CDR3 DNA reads TGCAGTGCTAGATCCGGGACAGGGGGAACCGGGGAGCTGTTTTTT. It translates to CSARSGTGGTGELFF.

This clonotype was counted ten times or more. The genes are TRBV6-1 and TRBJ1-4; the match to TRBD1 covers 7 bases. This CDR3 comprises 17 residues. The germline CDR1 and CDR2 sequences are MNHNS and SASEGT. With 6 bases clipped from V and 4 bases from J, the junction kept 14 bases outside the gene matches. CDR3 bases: TGTGCCAGCAGCCGCGACAGGGAGCAGGTGTTTAATGAAAAACTGTTTTTT. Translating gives CASSRDREQVFNEKLFF.

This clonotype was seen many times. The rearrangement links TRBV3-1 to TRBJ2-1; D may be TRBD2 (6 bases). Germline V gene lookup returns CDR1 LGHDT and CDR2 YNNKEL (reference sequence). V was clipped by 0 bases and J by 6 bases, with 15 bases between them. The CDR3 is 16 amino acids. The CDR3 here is CASSQDMGRTANEQFF. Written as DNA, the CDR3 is TGTGCCAGCAGCCAAGATATGGGGAGGACCGCCAATGAGCAGTTCTTC.

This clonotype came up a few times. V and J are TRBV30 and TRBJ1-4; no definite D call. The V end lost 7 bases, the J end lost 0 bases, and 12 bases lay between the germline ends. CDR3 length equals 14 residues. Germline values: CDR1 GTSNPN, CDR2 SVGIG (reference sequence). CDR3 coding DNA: TGTGCCTTCTTGAAGACACCAACTAATGAAAAACTGTTTTTT. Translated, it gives CAFLKTPTNEKLFF.

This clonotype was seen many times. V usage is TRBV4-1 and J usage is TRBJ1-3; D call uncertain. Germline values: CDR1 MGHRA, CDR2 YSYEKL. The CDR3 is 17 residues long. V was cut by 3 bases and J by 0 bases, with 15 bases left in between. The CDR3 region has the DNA TGCGCCAGCAGCCACCCTGGCAGAACTCACTCTGGAAACACCATATATTTT. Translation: CASSHPGRTHSGNTIYF.